This T cell receptor (beta chain) came from a study of shared clonotypes between healthy human individuals. As for the study in general: Three plates each covered CD4 naive and memory; CD8 naive two, CD8 memory one.

Sequencing was performed with immunoSEQ multiplex PCR; in TCRdb, only in-frame clones are kept and a portion is missing. The repertoire holds 900,000 to 1,200,000 clones, with about four fifths as singletons. CD4+ cells were split into CD45RA+ naive and CD45RA-negative memory subsets. The length of the CDR3 is 12 residues. V was shortened by 6 bases and J by 8 bases, with 13 bases between the two germline ends. Germline V gene data show CDR1 as MDHEN and CDR2 as SYDVKM. The chain joins TRBV28 to TRBJ1-2; D unclear. The sample taken for sequencing was memory CD4+ T cells from PBMCs. As for subset: CD45RA-negative fraction. This receptor was taken from a man aged 18 to 29 in good health. Some clones in this sample may be carry-over from other donors' samples. CDR3 nucleotides: TGTGCCAGCAGGTGGGCAACGGAAGGCTACACCTTC. It translates to CASRWATEGYTF.